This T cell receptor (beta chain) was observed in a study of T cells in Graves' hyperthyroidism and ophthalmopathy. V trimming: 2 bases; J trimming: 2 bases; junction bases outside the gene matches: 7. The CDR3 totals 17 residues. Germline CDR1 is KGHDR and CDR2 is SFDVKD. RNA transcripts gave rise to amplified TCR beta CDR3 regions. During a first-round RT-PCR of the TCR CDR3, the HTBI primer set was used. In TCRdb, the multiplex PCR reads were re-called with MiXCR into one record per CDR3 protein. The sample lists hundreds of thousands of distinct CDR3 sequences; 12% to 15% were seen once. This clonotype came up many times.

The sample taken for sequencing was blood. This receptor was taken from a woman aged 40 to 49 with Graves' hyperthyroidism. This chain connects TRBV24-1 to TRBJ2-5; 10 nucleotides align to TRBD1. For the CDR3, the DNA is TGTGCCACCAGTGATTGGGGGACAGGGGAAGGACAAGAGACCCAGTACTTC. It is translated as CATSDWGTGEGQETQYF.